Listed here are 7 T cell receptor beta chains from one sample, sequenced in a study of OX40 agonist ivuxolimab in advanced cancers. Using immunoSEQ multiplex PCR, the repertoire was profiled, and TCRdb retains in-frame clones only, with some absent. The sample comprises fewer than 100,000 clones, around 80% of which are singletons, and less than 0.85% rests with the top ten. Sequenced here: CD4+ or CD8+ T cells sorted from blood, sampled in a trial of the OX40 agonist ivuxolimab. The source is an adult with an advanced solid tumor such as melanoma, head and neck, liver or kidney cancer.

The genes are TRBV5-1 and TRBJ1-1; D gene uncertain. The V and J ends lost 1 base and 7 bases respectively, with 11 bases between them. Germline V gene lookup returns CDR1 SGHRS and CDR2 YFSETQ. This CDR3 region has 13 residues. The CDR3 DNA sequence: TGCGCCAGCAGCTTGTTGGTAGGGTTTGAAGCTTTCTTT. It translates to CASSLLVGFEAFF.

V is TRBV27 and J is TRBJ2-7, with TRBD2 matching over 9 bases. The V segment lost 3 bases and the J segment 0 bases; nucleotides outside the gene matches: 3. The germline gives CDR1 MNHEY, CDR2 SMNVEV (reference sequence). This CDR3 has 15 residues. CDR3: CASSLSSGGSYEQYF. The CDR3 DNA reads TGTGCCAGCAGTTTGAGTAGCGGGGGCTCCTACGAGCAGTACTTC.

The V gene is TRBV14, the J gene TRBJ1-1; a possible D gene is TRBD1 (6 bases). This CDR3 spans 13 amino acids. Trimming stripped 2 bases from V and 4 bases from J, with 8 bases between. Germline V CDR1 and CDR2: SGHDN, FVKESK. CDR3 DNA sequence: TGTGCCAGCAGCCAATACAGGGCCACTGAAGCTTTCTTT. Its translation is CASSQYRATEAFF.

V gene TRBV28 combines with J gene TRBJ2-7, with TRBD1 matching 10 bases. V was pared by 6 bases and J by 6 bases, with 8 bases of the junction left unmatched. From germline, CDR1 is MDHEN and CDR2 SYDVKM. The CDR3 is made up of 14 amino acids. CDR3 bases: TGTGCCAGCAGCTTCCGGACAGGGGGGCTCGAGCAGTACTTC. It translates to CASSFRTGGLEQYF.

The chain carries TRBV11-3 and TRBJ2-5, with D tentatively TRBD1 or TRBD2 (5 bases each). There are 16 residues in the CDR3. The V gene's germline CDR1 is SGHNT and CDR2 YENEEA. Deletions cut 4 bases from V and 1 base from J, with 16 bases between. The CDR3 DNA sequence: TGTGCCAGCAGCTCCGGCGGGCAGGGAATCCAAGAGACCCAGTACTTC. This encodes CASSSGGQGIQETQYF.

The V gene is TRBV5-1, the J gene TRBJ1-2, with 11 bases identical to TRBD1. Germline V lookup: CDR1 SGHRS, CDR2 YFSETQ. The CDR3 has 16 residues. Trimming took 1 base from V and 8 from J; bases not matched to a gene: 10. The CDR3 DNA follows: TGCGCCAGCAGCTTGCTTCAGGACAGGGGGCGGGTAGGCTACACCTTC. Its translation: CASSLLQDRGRVGYTF.

The chain is built from TRBV5-1 and TRBJ1-6, with a possible D match to TRBD1 (6 bases). The CDR3 runs to 15 residues. V dropped 4 bases and J dropped 4 bases, with 12 bases sitting between them. Germline CDR1 is SGHRS and CDR2 is YFSETQ. The CDR3 DNA sequence: TGCGCCAGCAGCGCTGGACAGCATTATAATTCACCCCTCCACTTT. This translates into CASSAGQHYNSPLHF.